The rows below give T cell receptor beta chains drawn from one sample of a study of T cell repertoires in cytomegalovirus infection. These receptors' targets are unknown. One entry per CDR3 protein results from TCRdb running MiXCR on the reads. The sample has around 85,000 distinct CDR3 sequences, about 44% seen once. The specimen comprised CD8+ T cells from cultured PBMCs, sampled from culture after CMV antigen stimulation. These receptors came from a human donor in good health (CMV status not recorded). Some clones in this sample may be carry-over from other donors' samples. Each CDR3 is given without its conserved first and last residue.

j_call v_call cdr3_length cdr3_aa
TRBJ2-1 TRBV29-1 11 SYEAGVGNEQF
TRBJ2-1 TRBV27 13 ASSPTGGSRNEQF
TRBJ2-1 TRBV6-5 13 ASSRQRSSYNEQF
TRBJ1-5 TRBV19 14 ASSPDRGYSNQPQH
TRBJ1-6 TRBV9 13 ASSVDYTGGLPLH
TRBJ2-1 TRBV7-4 15 ASSPRQGGPSVYEQF
TRBJ2-2 TRBV7-8 13 ASSSTGGPTGELF
TRBJ2-1 TRBV12-3/TRBV12-4 13 ASTAMGGGYNEQF
TRBJ2-4 TRBV7-6 11 ASSATGGNIQY
TRBJ1-2 TRBV19 10 ASRRKDYGYT
TRBJ2-3 TRBV12-5 12 ASGFLPLADTQY
TRBJ1-3 TRBV12-3/TRBV12-4 14 ASSLRPDGSGNTIY
TRBJ2-1 TRBV12-3/TRBV12-4 12 ASSSGQANNEQF
TRBJ1-5 TRBV12-3/TRBV12-4 13 ASSLAERLNQPQH
TRBJ1-1 TRBV6-1 12 ATHGETSNTEAF
TRBJ1-3 TRBV7-6 14 ASSTKDSHSGNTIY
TRBJ2-7 TRBV2 10 ARPGPGGEQY
TRBJ2-7 TRBV9 12 ASSVAASSYEQY
TRBJ2-7 TRBV4-1 14 ASSQGGGTPTYEQY
TRBJ2-1 TRBV7-2 13 ASSLWTSGRNEQF
TRBJ2-1 TRBV12-3/TRBV12-4 13 ASRATSGEWNEQF
TRBJ2-2 TRBV24-1 13 ATSDGLGGTGELF
TRBJ2-7 TRBV13 13 ASSRFGQGSYEQY
TRBJ2-7 TRBV7-8 10 ASTTPRGEQY
TRBJ2-6 TRBV7-6 18 ASSPVGELYAVSGANVLT
TRBJ2-1 TRBV4-2 13 ASSPGTSAYNEQF
TRBJ1-2 TRBV5-1 13 ASRSDLGLGYGYT
TRBJ1-1 TRBV12-5 9 ASGLGLEAF
TRBJ1-4 TRBV5-6 17 ASSPRGARGPATNEKLF
TRBJ2-6 TRBV10-2 15 ASKAWSILSGANVLT
TRBJ2-5 TRBV28 13 ASSFDQGVQETQY
TRBJ1-1 TRBV7-3 12 ASSLARRKTEAF
TRBJ1-2 TRBV9 14 ASSVSLSDPNYGYT
TRBJ1-6 TRBV27 13 ASSSPRGYNSPLH
TRBJ1-2 TRBV6-8 10 ASGGRYYGYT
TRBJ1-6 TRBV12-3/TRBV12-4 13 ASSLHRVGESPLH
TRBJ2-1 TRBV24-1 15 ATSDLPRRGLYNEQF
TRBJ1-2 TRBV6-6 11 ASAGYPWSGYT
TRBJ2-6 TRBV27 16 ASSLFGSVRSGANVLT
TRBJ1-1 TRBV19 12 ASSIAGGGTEAF
TRBJ1-5 TRBV6-2/TRBV6-3 12 ARSMGQKDKPQH
TRBJ2-1 TRBV7-3 13 ASSLGRGAYNEQF
TRBJ1-6 TRBV25-1 13 VARGDRTYNSPLH
TRBJ2-3 TRBV7-8 12 ASSLAGTRRTQY
TRBJ2-1 TRBV6-5 12 ASSYRSPRNEQF
TRBJ1-2 TRBV2 11 ASPPGQIYGYT
TRBJ2-2 TRBV7-3 15 ASSLRPRGPTTGELF
TRBJ1-1 TRBV6-5 13 ASSYSTGRNTEAF
TRBJ2-1 TRBV19 16 ASSITIRRTYSYNEQF
TRBJ1-1 TRBV9 13 ASSAFDGGRTEAF